Detailed here is one T cell receptor (beta chain). The data derive from a study of blood T cell repertoires in COVID-19. Study-level information: The United States, Italy and Spain supplied acute and convalescent COVID-19 samples. T cells, B-cell-depleted T cells, or PBMCs supplied cDNA or gDNA.

The CDR3 has 16 amino acids. J lost 4 bases, V lost 5 bases, and 8 bases had no gene match. Germline V CDR1 and CDR2: SGHAT, FQNNGV. Profiled with immunoSEQ multiplex PCR; TCRdb holds only in-frame clones, not every one. The sample has approximately 490,000 clones, roughly 87% seen once. The sample comprised PBMCs or T cells enriched from blood (not recorded which). The receptor was derived from a woman between 18 and 29 years old who had recovered from COVID-19. V and J are TRBV11-2 and TRBJ2-5; TRBD2 agrees at 12 bases. CDR3 amino acids: CASSPRGLAGRETQYF. CDR3 bases: TGTGCCAGCAGCCCCCGCGGACTAGCGGGGAGAGAGACCCAGTACTTC. Variable domain in full (rest from reference TRBV11-2 and TRBJ2-5): EAGVAQSPRYKIIEKRQSVAFWCNPISGHATLYWYQQILGQGPKLLIQFQNNGVVDDSQLPKDRFSAERLKGVDSTLKIQPAKLEDSAVYLCASSPRGLAGRETQYFGPGTRLLVL.